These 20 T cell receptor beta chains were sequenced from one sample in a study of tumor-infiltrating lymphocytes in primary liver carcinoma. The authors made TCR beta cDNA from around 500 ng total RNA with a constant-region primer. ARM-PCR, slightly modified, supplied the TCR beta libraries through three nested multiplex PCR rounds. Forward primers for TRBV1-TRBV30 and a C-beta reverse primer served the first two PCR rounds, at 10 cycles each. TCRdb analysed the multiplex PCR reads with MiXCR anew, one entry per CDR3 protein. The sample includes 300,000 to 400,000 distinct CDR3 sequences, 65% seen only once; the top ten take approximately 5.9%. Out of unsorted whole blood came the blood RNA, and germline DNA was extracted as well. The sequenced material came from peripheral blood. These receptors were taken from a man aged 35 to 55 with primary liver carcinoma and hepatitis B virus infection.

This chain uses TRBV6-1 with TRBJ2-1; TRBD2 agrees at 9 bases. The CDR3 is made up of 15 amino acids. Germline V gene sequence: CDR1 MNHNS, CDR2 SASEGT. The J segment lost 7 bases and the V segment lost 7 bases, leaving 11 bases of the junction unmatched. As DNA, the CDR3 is TGTGCCAGCAACGCGGGGGGGGATGGAACGAATGAGCAGTTCTTC. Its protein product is CASNAGGDGTNEQFF.

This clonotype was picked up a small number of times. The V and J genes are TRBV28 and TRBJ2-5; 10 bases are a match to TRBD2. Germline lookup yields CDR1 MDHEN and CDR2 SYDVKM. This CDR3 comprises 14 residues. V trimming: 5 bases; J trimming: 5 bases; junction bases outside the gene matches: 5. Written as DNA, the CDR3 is TGTGCCAGCAGTGTTACTAGCGGGGCTGAGACCCAGTACTTC. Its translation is CASSVTSGAETQYF.

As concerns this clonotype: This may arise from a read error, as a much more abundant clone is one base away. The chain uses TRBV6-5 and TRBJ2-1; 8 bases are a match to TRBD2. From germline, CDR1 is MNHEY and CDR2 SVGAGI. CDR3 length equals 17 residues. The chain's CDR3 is CASSPFTSGSSHNEQFF. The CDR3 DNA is TGTGCCAGCAGTCCATTTACGAGCGGGAGCTCCCACAATGAGCAGTTCTTC.

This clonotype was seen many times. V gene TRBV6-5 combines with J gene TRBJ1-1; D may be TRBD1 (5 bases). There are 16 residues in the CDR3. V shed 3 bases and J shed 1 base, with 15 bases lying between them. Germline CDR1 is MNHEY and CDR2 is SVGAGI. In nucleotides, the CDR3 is TGTGCCAGCAGTTATGGTGCAGGGTCGACGAACACTGAAGCTTTCTTT. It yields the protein CASSYGAGSTNTEAFF.

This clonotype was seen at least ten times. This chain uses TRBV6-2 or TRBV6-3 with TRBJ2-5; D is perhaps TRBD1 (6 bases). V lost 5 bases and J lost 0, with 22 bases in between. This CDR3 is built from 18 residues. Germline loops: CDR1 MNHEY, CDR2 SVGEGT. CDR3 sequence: CASSIPDSSLEYQETQYF. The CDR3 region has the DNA TGTGCCAGCAGTATTCCGGACAGTAGCTTAGAGTACCAAGAGACCCAGTACTTC.

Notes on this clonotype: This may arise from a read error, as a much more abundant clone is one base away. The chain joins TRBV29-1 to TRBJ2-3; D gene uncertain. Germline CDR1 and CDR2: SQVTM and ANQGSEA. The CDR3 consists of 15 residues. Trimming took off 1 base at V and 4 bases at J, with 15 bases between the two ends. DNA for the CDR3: TGCAGCGTTGAAGGCAGCCCACGTGAAGCAGATACGCAGTATTTT. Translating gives CSVEGSPREADTQYF.

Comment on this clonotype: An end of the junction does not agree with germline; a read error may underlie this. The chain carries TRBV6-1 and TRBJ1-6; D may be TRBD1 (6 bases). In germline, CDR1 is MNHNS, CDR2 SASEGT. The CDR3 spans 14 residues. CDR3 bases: TGTGCCAGCAGGGGGACACGGGGAAATTCGCCCCTCCACTTT. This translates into CASRGTRGNSPLHF.

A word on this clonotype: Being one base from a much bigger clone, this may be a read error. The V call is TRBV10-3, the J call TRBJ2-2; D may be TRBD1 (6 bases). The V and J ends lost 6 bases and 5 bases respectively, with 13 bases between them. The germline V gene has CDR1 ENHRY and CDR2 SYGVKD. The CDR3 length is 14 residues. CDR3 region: CAIRNITGTGELFF. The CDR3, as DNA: TGTGCCATCAGGAATATAACAGGGACCGGGGAGCTGTTTTTT.

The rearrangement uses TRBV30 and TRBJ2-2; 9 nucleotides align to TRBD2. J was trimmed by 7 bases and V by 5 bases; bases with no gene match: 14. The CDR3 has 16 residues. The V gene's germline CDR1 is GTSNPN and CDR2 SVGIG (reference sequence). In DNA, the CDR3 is TGTGCCTGGGATCAGGGCCATCTAGCGGGACTCGGGGAGCTGTTTTTT. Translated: CAWDQGHLAGLGELFF.

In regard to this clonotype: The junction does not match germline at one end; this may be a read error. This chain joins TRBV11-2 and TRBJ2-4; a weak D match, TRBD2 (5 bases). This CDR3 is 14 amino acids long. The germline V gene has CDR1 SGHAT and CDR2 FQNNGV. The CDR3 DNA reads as TGTGCCAGCAGCCCGGACTCGACCCGAAACAATCAGTACTTC. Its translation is CASSPDSTRNNQYF.

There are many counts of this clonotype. DNA for the CDR3: TGTGCCAGCAGCTTAGTTCAGGGGGCGGCTGAGCAGTTCTTC. Amino acids: CASSLVQGAAEQFF. This sequence joins TRBV11-3 and TRBJ2-1, with 8 bases identical to TRBD1. The CDR3 has 14 amino acids. The germline gives CDR1 SGHNT, CDR2 YENEEA. J was trimmed by 9 bases and V by 1 base; bases with no gene match: 5.

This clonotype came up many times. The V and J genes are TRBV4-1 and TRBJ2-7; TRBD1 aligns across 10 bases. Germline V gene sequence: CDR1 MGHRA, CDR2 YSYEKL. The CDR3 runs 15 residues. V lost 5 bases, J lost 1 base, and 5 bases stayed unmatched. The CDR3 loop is CASSTRQGASYEQYF. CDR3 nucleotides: TGCGCCAGCAGCACTCGACAGGGGGCTTCCTACGAGCAGTACTTC.

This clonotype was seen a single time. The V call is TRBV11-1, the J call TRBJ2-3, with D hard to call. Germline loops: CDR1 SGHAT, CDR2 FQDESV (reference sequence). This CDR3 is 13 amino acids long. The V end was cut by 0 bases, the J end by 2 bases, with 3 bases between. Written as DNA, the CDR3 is TGTGCCAGCAGCTTAGCAGACACAGATACGCAGTATTTT. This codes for CASSLADTDTQYF.

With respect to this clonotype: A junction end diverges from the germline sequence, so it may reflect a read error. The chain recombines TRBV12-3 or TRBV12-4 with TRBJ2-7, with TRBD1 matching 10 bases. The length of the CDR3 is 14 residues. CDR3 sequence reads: CAGSPGQGTYEQNF. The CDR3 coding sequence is TGTGCCGGCAGTCCGGGACAGGGGACCTACGAGCAGAACTTC.

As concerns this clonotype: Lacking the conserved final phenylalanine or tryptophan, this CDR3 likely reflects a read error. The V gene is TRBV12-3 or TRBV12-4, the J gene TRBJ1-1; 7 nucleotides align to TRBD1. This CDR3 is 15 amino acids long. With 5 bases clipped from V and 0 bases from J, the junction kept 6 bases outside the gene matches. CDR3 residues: CASSQRQGMNTEAFS. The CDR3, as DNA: TGTGCCAGCAGTCAGAGACAGGGAATGAACACTGAAGCTTTCTCT.

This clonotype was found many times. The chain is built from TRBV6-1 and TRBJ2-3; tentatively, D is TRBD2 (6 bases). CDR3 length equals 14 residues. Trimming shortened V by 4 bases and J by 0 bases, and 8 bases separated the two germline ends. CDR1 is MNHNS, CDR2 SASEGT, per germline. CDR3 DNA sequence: TGTGCCAGCAGTGTACTAGCCAGCACAGATACGCAGTATTTT. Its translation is CASSVLASTDTQYF.

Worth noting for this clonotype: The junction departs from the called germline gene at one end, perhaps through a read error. CDR3 in amino acids: CAISSPGLAGQETQYF. CDR3 DNA sequence: TGTGCCATCAGTTCACCGGGACTAGCGGGACAAGAGACCCAGTACTTC. The chain links TRBV28 to TRBJ2-5, with 13 bases aligning to TRBD2. CDR3 length: 16 amino acids. The germline gives CDR1 MDHEN, CDR2 SYDVKM. Full variable domain (rest looked up from reference TRBV28 and TRBJ2-5): DVKVTQSSRYLVKRTGEKVFLECVQDMDHENMFWYRQDPGLGLRLIYFSYDVKMKEKGDIPEGYSVSREKKERFSLILESASTNQTSMYLCAISSPGLAGQETQYFGPGTRLLVL.

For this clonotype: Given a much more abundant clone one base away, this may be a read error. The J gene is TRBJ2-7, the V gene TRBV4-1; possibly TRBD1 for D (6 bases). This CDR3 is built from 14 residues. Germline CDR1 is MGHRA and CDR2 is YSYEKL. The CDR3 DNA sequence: TGCGCCAGGAGCCAAAGGGGGAACTCCTACGAGCAGTACTTC. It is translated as CARSQRGNSYEQYF.

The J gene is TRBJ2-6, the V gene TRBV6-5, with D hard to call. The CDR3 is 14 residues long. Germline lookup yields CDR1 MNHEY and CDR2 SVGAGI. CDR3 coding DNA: TGTGCTGGCAGTCAAGACTCTGGGGCCAACGTCCTGACTTTC. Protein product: CAGSQDSGANVLTF.

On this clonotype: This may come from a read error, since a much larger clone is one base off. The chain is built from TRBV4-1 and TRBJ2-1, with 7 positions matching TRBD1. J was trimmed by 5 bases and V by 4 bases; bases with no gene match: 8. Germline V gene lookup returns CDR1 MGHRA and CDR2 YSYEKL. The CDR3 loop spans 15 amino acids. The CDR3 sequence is CASSLRQGLDNEQFF. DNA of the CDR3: TGCGCCAGCAGCCTTCGACAGGGCCTGGACAATGAGCAGTTCTTC.